A selection of T cell receptor beta chains follows, all from one sample in a study of blood T cells in healthy people across ages. TCRdb reanalysed the 5' RACE reads using MiXCR and keeps one entry per CDR3 protein. The data show about 730,000 distinct CDR3 sequences, around 46% seen once. The material sequenced was blood. These receptors came from a woman aged 60-70 years in good health. The CDR3 runs from the conserved cysteine through the conserved F or W. Each record gives: J gene, V gene, clone size, D gene, CDR3 DNA, CDR3 protein. A D gene is named only where the DNA matches it firmly. Clone size is given for some rows only: seen once, a few or many times, or a class if the clone is expanded.

TRBJ2-7,TRBV6-5,few,-,TGTGCCAGCAGTTCTCAGGGTCACGGGCAGTACTTC,CASSSQGHGQYF
TRBJ2-1,TRBV3-1,-,TRBD2,TGTGCCAGCTGCCAAGATAGAGCGGGGGGGCTGGTAGTTTTCAATGAGCAGTTCTTC,CASCQDRAGGLVVFNEQFF
TRBJ2-1,TRBV14,-,-,TGTGCCAGCAGCCAAGGAGGAACTAGTAACTATGAGCAGTTCTTC,CASSQGGTSNYEQFF
TRBJ2-7,TRBV12-3/TRBV12-4,many,TRBD1,TGTGCCAGCAGTCGGGACAGGGTGGCCTACGAGCAGTACTTC,CASSRDRVAYEQYF
TRBJ2-5,TRBV2,once,TRBD2,TGTGCCAGCACTCCCACTAGCGGGGTACGAGAGACCCAGTACTTC,CASTPTSGVRETQYF
TRBJ1-1,TRBV7-8,-,-,TGTGCCAGCAGCCTCAGGGCCCCGAACACTGAAGCTTTCTTT,CASSLRAPNTEAFF
TRBJ1-2,TRBV29-1,few,-,TGCAGCGTTGAAAAAGGTTTAGTCTATGGCTACACCTTC,CSVEKGLVYGYTF
TRBJ2-5,TRBV12-3/TRBV12-4,few,TRBD2,TGTGCCAGCACCGCCCCCCGGGCTAGCGGGGAGAGGACCCAGTACTTC,CASTAPRASGERTQYF
TRBJ2-1,TRBV7-3,few,-,TGTGCCAGCAGCGAGTGGGAGTCGCGAAATGAGCAGTTCTTC,CASSEWESRNEQFF
TRBJ2-2,TRBV5-1,-,-,TGCGCCAGCAGCTTGGACGGTGACACCGGGGAGCTGTTTTTT,CASSLDGDTGELFF
TRBJ2-1,TRBV18,-,TRBD2,TGTGCCAGCTCACCACCACATAGCGGGAACTACAATGAGCAGTTCTTC,CASSPPHSGNYNEQFF
TRBJ2-7,TRBV20-1,-,-,TGCAGTGCCGGCGGGGAGGACAAGACTTACGAGCAGTACTTC,CSAGGEDKTYEQYF
TRBJ2-3,TRBV4-2,-,-,TGTGCCAGCAGCCCCAGTTCGACTAGCACAGATACGCAGTATTTT,CASSPSSTSTDTQYF
TRBJ2-3,TRBV7-2,few,TRBD2,TGTGCCAGCAGCTTAGCGCTGCGGGGGGACCTCACAGATACGCAGTATTTT,CASSLALRGDLTDTQYF
TRBJ2-1,TRBV4-2,-,-,TGTGCCAGCAGCCAAGAAAAGAACAGCTGCAATGAGCAGTTCTTC,CASSQEKNSCNEQFF
TRBJ2-3,TRBV2,-,TRBD2,TGTGCCAGCAGTGAGGGAAGGCTAGCGGGCACAGATACGCAGTATTTT,CASSEGRLAGTDTQYF
TRBJ2-1,TRBV20-1,-,TRBD2,TGCAGTGCTCCCCTAGCGGGGAGGGGAGATGAGCAGTTCTTC,CSAPLAGRGDEQFF
TRBJ2-7,TRBV3-1,-,-,TGTGCCAGCAGCCAAGTCACGGCGCCCTACGAGCAGTACTTC,CASSQVTAPYEQYF
TRBJ2-3,TRBV11-2,-,TRBD1,TGTGCCGGCAGCTCCATGACAGGGGTGGCAGATACGCAGTATTTT,CAGSSMTGVADTQYF
TRBJ2-5,TRBV7-2,few,TRBD2,TGTGCCAGCAGCTTAGGTCCGGGAGGTATACAAGAGACCCAGTACTTC,CASSLGPGGIQETQYF
TRBJ1-2,TRBV7-9,-,TRBD1,TGTGCCAGCAGCATGGGACAGGGGTTGGCTGGCTACACCTTC,CASSMGQGLAGYTF
TRBJ1-2,TRBV6-2/TRBV6-3,-,-,TGTGCCAGCAGTTACTCACAGTCTGACGCTAACTATGGCTACACCTTC,CASSYSQSDANYGYTF
TRBJ2-2,TRBV20-1,-,-,TGCAGTGCTGAATCTACAATCCGGGCCCGGGGCACCGGGGAGCTGTTTTTT,CSAESTIRARGTGELFF
TRBJ1-2,TRBV7-2,few,-,TGTGCCAGCAGCTTAGGTGGAGGGGGAGAGACCTATGGCTACACCTTC,CASSLGGGGETYGYTF
TRBJ1-2,TRBV7-9,many,-,TGTGCCAGCAGCTTAGAGGACCCAGGGGAGGGCTACACCTTC,CASSLEDPGEGYTF
TRBJ2-2,TRBV7-2,-,-,TGTGCCAGCAGCTTAGTTTCGATTGGGGCAGCGAACACCGGGGAGCTGTTTTTT,CASSLVSIGAANTGELFF
TRBJ2-3,TRBV20-1,-,TRBD2,TGCAGTGCTACGAAACTAGCGGGAAGATCCCTAACGCAGTATTTT,CSATKLAGRSLTQYF
TRBJ2-4,TRBV13,-,-,TGTGCCAGCAGGAACACAGGAGCCAAAAACATTCAGTACTTC,CASRNTGAKNIQYF
TRBJ2-1,TRBV9,-,TRBD2,TGTGCCAGCAACTCGGGACTAGTGAGAGAAGAGCAGTTCTTC,CASNSGLVREEQFF